A selection of T cell receptor beta chains follows, all from one sample in a study of T cell responses to AZD1222 COVID-19 vaccine. The data were produced by immunoSEQ multiplex PCR, yet TCRdb's version contains in-frame clones alone and is incomplete. The sample includes roughly 100,000 clones, approximately 91% of them seen just once. This material consisted of peripheral blood, taken on day 0 of AZD1222 vaccination. The receptors stem from an adult in good health. CDR3s include the opening cysteine and the closing phenylalanine or tryptophan. D genes are given only for firm matches. Clone size is not always given. Where it is, it says once, few, many or a class for expanded clones.

clone_size	d_call	j_call	v_call	cdr3_aa	cdr3_nt
.	.	TRBJ2-7	TRBV6-1	CASSEAGLPPYEQYF	TGTGCCAGCAGTGAAGCCGGGCTACCTCCCTACGAGCAGTACTTC
few	TRBD1	TRBJ1-5	TRBV10-3	CAISGQPDRAGRNQPQHF	TGTGCCATCAGTGGGCAACCTGACAGGGCGGGGCGTAATCAGCCCCAGCATTTT
.	.	TRBJ1-2	TRBV29-1	CSVQANYGYTF	TGCAGCGTTCAAGCTAACTATGGCTACACCTTC
.	.	TRBJ1-6	TRBV24-1	CATSDSALFGANRGSPLHF	TGTGCCACCAGTGATTCAGCATTATTCGGTGCTAACCGCGGTTCACCCCTCCACTTT
.	TRBD1	TRBJ1-2	TRBV19	CASSQDRDYGYTF	TGTGCCAGTAGCCAAGACAGGGACTATGGCTACACCTTC
.	TRBD1	TRBJ1-5	TRBV19	CASSIAPDRPNQPQHF	TGTGCCAGTAGTATAGCCCCGGACAGGCCGAATCAGCCCCAGCATTTT
.	TRBD2	TRBJ2-5	TRBV14	CASSLAGGETQYF	TGTGCCAGCAGCCTCGCGGGGGGAGAGACCCAGTACTTC
.	.	TRBJ1-4	TRBV29-1	CSVTRQYNEKLFF	TGCAGCGTAACAAGACAGTATAATGAAAAACTGTTTTTT
once	TRBD1	TRBJ2-7	TRBV4-2	CASSQLWDRGNPYEQYF	TGTGCCAGCAGCCAACTATGGGACAGGGGGAATCCCTACGAGCAGTACTTC
.	.	TRBJ1-1	TRBV2	CASSEIRPDGNTEAFF	TGTGCCAGCAGTGAAATTCGACCGGACGGGAACACTGAAGCTTTCTTT
.	.	TRBJ1-6	TRBV6-5	CASSLVWNSPLHF	TGTGCCAGCAGTTTGGTCTGGAATTCACCCCTCCACTTT
.	.	TRBJ2-2	TRBV6-8	CASSYPSLAGSMNTGELFF	TGTGCCAGCAGTTACCCGTCCTTGGCGGGGAGTATGAACACCGGGGAGCTGTTTTTT
.	.	TRBJ2-2	TRBV7-3	CASSLTSGTPNTGELFF	TGTGCCAGCAGCTTAACCTCCGGGACTCCGAACACCGGGGAGCTGTTTTTT
.	.	TRBJ2-1	TRBV6-6	CASSYSQRGADNEQFF	TGTGCCAGCAGTTACTCCCAAAGGGGAGCCGACAATGAGCAGTTCTTC
.	.	TRBJ2-2	TRBV28	CASSTDSDPANTGELFF	TGTGCCAGCAGTACTGACTCGGATCCCGCGAACACCGGGGAGCTGTTTTTT
.	.	TRBJ1-2	TRBV7-9	CASSPGPTQWGYTF	TGTGCCAGCAGCCCAGGGCCCACCCAGTGGGGCTACACCTTC